These 27 T cell receptor beta chains were sequenced from one sample in a study of preoperative IRX-2 immunotherapy in early breast cancer. The method was immunoSEQ multiplex PCR; TCRdb's version includes in-frame clones alone and lacks a portion of them. The repertoire includes about 98,000 clones, 75% to 90% of them detected once, and 2% to 2.5% sits in the top ten. Regarding treatment: preoperative locoregional IRX-2 cytokine immunotherapy. Source: tumor tissue, taken after IRX-2 immunotherapy. All receptors derive from a human donor with breast cancer.

The V gene is TRBV7-1, the J gene TRBJ1-1; D remains unclear. Being an ORF, TRBV7-1 has a function that is uncertain. Trimming took 3 bases from V and 11 from J, leaving 16 bases between them. This CDR3 has 13 residues. In DNA form, the CDR3 reads TGTGCCAGCAGCTCCACCCCCTCTCAAGTGGCTTTCTTT. Its translation: CASSSTPSQVAFF.

Sample share makes this clone medium-sized. The chain carries TRBV11-3 and TRBJ2-2; 10 bases are shared with TRBD1. This CDR3 is built from 16 residues. Germline-derived CDR1 and CDR2 are SGHNT and YENEEA. With 3 bases clipped from V and 4 bases from J, the junction kept 5 bases outside the gene matches. The CDR3: CASSFPGQGLTGELFF. The CDR3 DNA sequence: TGTGCCAGCAGCTTCCCGGGACAGGGGCTCACCGGGGAGCTGTTTTTT.

CDR3 residues: CASSAWLSGNTIYF. The CDR3 DNA reads as TGTGCCAGTTCAGCGTGGCTCTCTGGAAACACCATATATTTT. The rearrangement joins TRBV19 to TRBJ1-3; D remains ambiguous. V was pared by 8 bases and J by 0 bases, with 11 bases between. CDR1 and CDR2 (germline): LNHDA, SQIVND (reference sequence). CDR3 length: 14 residues.

The V and J genes are TRBV22-1 and TRBJ2-7; TRBD1 is the table's D call and was not checked against the DNA. TRBV22-1 is a pseudogene locus. The CDR3 loop spans 13 amino acids. Here the CDR3 reads CASSQGVGGEQYF. In DNA, the CDR3 is TGTGCCAGCAGTCAGGGGGTAGGCGGCGAGCAGTACTTC.

A note on this clone: Compared with germline, one end of the junction differs, possibly owing to a read error. The J gene is TRBJ1-2, the V gene TRBV10-3, with D hard to call. The germline gives CDR1 ENHRY, CDR2 SYGVKD. The CDR3 extends over 13 amino acids. The CDR3 sequence is CAISESRGYGYTF. The CDR3, as DNA: TGTGCTATCAGTGAGTCAAGAGGATATGGCTACACCTTC.

The V gene is TRBV19, the J gene TRBJ1-1; TRBD1 aligns across 8 bases. The ends lost 9 bases at V and 3 bases at J; junction bases unmatched: 6. CDR3 length: 13 amino acids. The germline V gene has CDR1 LNHDA and CDR2 SQIVND (reference sequence). The CDR3 protein is CASSGGADTEAFF. The DNA for the CDR3 is TGTGCCAGCTCAGGGGGCGCGGACACTGAAGCTTTCTTT.

This chain joins TRBV6-8 and TRBJ1-2, with unresolved D. The CDR3 spans 12 residues. V dropped 6 bases and J dropped 4 bases, with 9 bases sitting between them. Germline CDR1 MNHGY, CDR2 SAAAGT. CDR3 bases: TGTGCCAGCAGGGCGGTACTCTATGGCTACACCTTC. Encoded protein: CASRAVLYGYTF.

This rearrangement joins TRBV12-2 to TRBJ1-2. TRBV12-2 is noted as a pseudogene. This CDR3 spans 14 amino acids. The CDR3 DNA is TGTGCAAGTCGTATAAAGGCCCTCCGGTGGGTCTACACCTTC. Its translation: CASRIKALRWVYTF.

This chain joins TRBV7-5 and TRBJ2-2. TRBV7-5 is listed as a pseudogene. The CDR3 length is 14 residues. The DNA for the CDR3 is TGTGCCAGCAGCTTAGATTGGAACGCCGGGGAGCTGTTTTTT. It encodes CASSLDWNAGELFF.

The chain joins TRBV6-8 to TRBJ1-3; D is unresolved. V lost 7 bases and J lost 0, with 13 bases in between. The CDR3 totals 15 residues. Germline CDR1 and CDR2: MNHGY and SAAAGT. Here the CDR3 reads CASKWLIRSGNTIYF. The CDR3, as DNA: TGTGCCAGCAAATGGTTGATCCGCTCTGGAAACACCATATATTTT.

This clone has a single count. This sequence joins TRBV10-1 and TRBJ2-3; D is possibly TRBD1 (6 bases). Germline-derived CDR1 and CDR2 are WNHNN and SYGVQD (reference sequence). This CDR3 contains 17 residues. Trimming stripped 4 bases from V and 0 bases from J, with 17 bases between. In DNA form, the CDR3 reads TGCGCCAGCAGTGGCCCTGGGACATCTTCTAGCACAGATACGCAGTATTTT. Protein product: CASSGPGTSSSTDTQYF.

The rearrangement joins TRBV29-1 to TRBJ1-4, with 7 bases fitting TRBD1. Trimming took 7 bases from V and 4 from J; bases not matched to a gene: 6. The CDR3 runs to 13 residues. From germline, CDR1 is SQVTM and CDR2 ANQGSEA. CDR3 bases: TGCAGCGCGGAGGGGGCGGGTAATGAAAAACTGTTTTTT. Amino acid sequence: CSAEGAGNEKLFF.

This clone has just one count. CDR3 residues: CASNLGQDTDTQYF. In nucleotides, the CDR3 is TGTGCCAGCAACCTGGGACAAGACACAGATACGCAGTATTTT. The chain uses TRBV6-8 and TRBJ2-3, with a tentative D call TRBD1 (6 bases). The V end lost 7 bases, the J end lost 2 bases, and 13 bases lay between the germline ends. The CDR3 extends over 14 amino acids. Germline CDR1 reads MNHGY; CDR2 reads SAAAGT.

A remark on this clone: The sample holds other DNA sequences that translate to the same CDR3. V and J are TRBV28 and TRBJ1-1; no definite D call. Trimming removed 2 bases at V and 3 bases at J, with 4 bases between. CDR1 and CDR2 from the germline V gene are MDHEN and SYDVKM. The CDR3 has 12 residues. This chain's CDR3 is CASSLVDTEAFF. The CDR3 DNA sequence: TGTGCCAGCAGTTTAGTAGACACTGAAGCTTTCTTT.

The chain links TRBV29-1 to TRBJ1-5; no clear D gene. The germline CDR1 and CDR2 sequences are SQVTM and ANQGSEA. V lost 5 bases and J lost 1, with 9 bases in between. This CDR3 spans 13 amino acids. CDR3 sequence reads: CSVRGSSNQPQHF. CDR3 DNA sequence: TGCAGCGTTCGAGGTTCCAGCAATCAGCCCCAGCATTTT.

This clone was detected only once. The chain recombines TRBV6-7 with TRBJ2-7; no clear D gene. TRBV6-7 falls under the ORF class, with uncertain function. Trimming stripped 2 bases from V and 3 bases from J, with 20 bases between. This CDR3 is 17 amino acids long. The CDR3 loop is CASSYGIVDAESYEQYF. The CDR3 bases are TGTGCCAGCAGTTACGGTATTGTGGACGCAGAGAGCTACGAGCAGTACTTC.

This chain links TRBV19 with TRBJ2-2; tentatively, D is TRBD1 or TRBD2 (5 bases each). CDR3 size: 14 residues. Per germline, CDR1 LNHDA and CDR2 SQIVND (reference sequence). Trimming left V 5 bases short and J 7 bases short, with 14 bases between. CDR3 residues: CASSWDGQYGELFF. DNA of the CDR3: TGTGCCAGTAGTTGGGACGGGCAATACGGGGAGCTGTTTTTT.

For this clone: The same CDR3 can be traced to other DNA sequences in this sample. The CDR3 region is CSAGQGTNTEAFF. The CDR3 DNA is TGCAGCGCGGGACAGGGAACGAACACTGAAGCTTTCTTT. V is TRBV29-1 and J is TRBJ1-1, with 9 bases lining up with TRBD1. The CDR3 is 13 amino acids. Germline V CDR1 and CDR2: SQVTM, ANQGSEA. The trim removed 7 bases at V and 1 base at J, leaving 4 bases unmatched.

This chain uses TRBV30 with TRBJ2-7; the match to TRBD1 covers 7 bases. Germline V gives CDR1 GTSNPN, CDR2 SVGIG (reference sequence). J gave up 0 bases and V 3 bases, and 5 bases lay outside the gene matches. CDR3 length: 14 residues. CDR3 DNA sequence: TGTGCCTGGAGCTCCAGACAGGGCTCCTACGAGCAGTACTTC. Protein: CAWSSRQGSYEQYF.

This chain uses TRBV19 with TRBJ2-3, with TRBD1 as a possible D gene (6 bases). Germline lookup yields CDR1 LNHDA and CDR2 SQIVND (reference sequence). CDR3 length: 15 amino acids. V was shortened by 8 bases and J by 6 bases, with 21 bases between the two germline ends. As DNA, the CDR3 is TGTGCCAGTGTCCAAGGCAGGGGAGAGAGGGATACGCAGTATTTT. It yields the protein CASVQGRGERDTQYF.

J is TRBJ1-5 and V is TRBV23-1, with 8 bases matching TRBD1. TRBV23-1 is marked as an open reading frame, function uncertain. Trimming at V came to 6 bases and at J to 6 bases, leaving 10 bases not matched to a gene. This CDR3 spans 15 amino acids. CDR3 DNA: TGCGCCAGCAGCTTGGAGCCAGGGGGCGGTCAGCCCCAGCATTTT. Protein sequence: CASSLEPGGGQPQHF.

The rearrangement joins TRBV19 to TRBJ2-4; TRBD1 might be the D (5 bases). V was pared by 5 bases and J by 0 bases, with 17 bases between. Germline V gene sequence: CDR1 LNHDA, CDR2 SQIVND (reference sequence). The CDR3 sequence is 17 residues long. CDR3: CASSATEMGRAKNIQYF. The CDR3, as DNA: TGTGCCAGTAGTGCGACAGAGATGGGCCGAGCCAAAAACATTCAGTACTTC.

V usage is TRBV4-1 and J usage is TRBJ2-1; D perhaps matches TRBD2 (6 bases). V shed 5 bases and J shed 10 bases, with 12 bases lying between them. This CDR3 has 12 residues. Per germline, CDR1 MGHRA and CDR2 YSYEKL. The CDR3 region is CASSDPRGEQFF. In nucleotides, the CDR3 is TGCGCCAGCAGCGACCCTCGGGGGGAGCAGTTCTTC.

V and J are TRBV7-1 and TRBJ2-3, with a weak D call TRBD2 (6 bases). TRBV7-1 is labeled an ORF, and its function is uncertain. V shed 5 bases and J shed 5 bases, with 23 bases lying between them. This CDR3 has 17 amino acids. CDR3 DNA sequence: TGTGCCAGCAGCCAAAGGATTAGAGACACGGGGGTAGATACGCAGTATTTT. This gives the protein CASSQRIRDTGVDTQYF.

This clone was counted once. This rearrangement joins TRBV19 to TRBJ1-1; D is unclear. Trimming shortened V by 5 bases and J by 3 bases, and 7 bases separated the two germline ends. The CDR3 contains 12 residues. Germline V gene sequence: CDR1 LNHDA, CDR2 SQIVND (reference sequence). CDR3 DNA: TGTGCCAGTAGTCTTCCGGACACTGAAGCTTTCTTT. Translated, it gives CASSLPDTEAFF.

The chain uses TRBV18 and TRBJ2-3, with a possible D match to TRBD2 (7 bases). Germline CDR1 and CDR2: KGHSH and LQKENI. The CDR3 has 17 residues. Trimming left V 2 bases short and J 6 bases short, with 21 bases between. The chain's CDR3 is CASSPSLKGGAPDTQYF. The CDR3 DNA reads as TGTGCCAGCTCACCAAGTTTAAAAGGGGGGGCCCCGGATACGCAGTATTTT.

The chain has TRBV29-1 and TRBJ1-2; 8 bases map to TRBD1. Germline V gene sequence: CDR1 SQVTM, CDR2 ANQGSEA. V shed 3 bases and J 4 bases; nucleotides not matched to a gene: 4. This CDR3 contains 13 residues. This chain's CDR3 is CSVDEQGGYGYTF. The CDR3, as DNA: TGCAGCGTTGACGAACAGGGGGGCTATGGCTACACCTTC. Full variable domain (remainder filled in from reference TRBV29-1 and TRBJ1-2): SAVISQKPSRDICQRGTSLTIQCQVDSQVTMMFWYRQQPGQSLTLIATANQGSEATYESGFVIDKFPISRPNLTFSTLTVSNMSPEDSSIYLCSVDEQGGYGYTFGSGTRLTVV.